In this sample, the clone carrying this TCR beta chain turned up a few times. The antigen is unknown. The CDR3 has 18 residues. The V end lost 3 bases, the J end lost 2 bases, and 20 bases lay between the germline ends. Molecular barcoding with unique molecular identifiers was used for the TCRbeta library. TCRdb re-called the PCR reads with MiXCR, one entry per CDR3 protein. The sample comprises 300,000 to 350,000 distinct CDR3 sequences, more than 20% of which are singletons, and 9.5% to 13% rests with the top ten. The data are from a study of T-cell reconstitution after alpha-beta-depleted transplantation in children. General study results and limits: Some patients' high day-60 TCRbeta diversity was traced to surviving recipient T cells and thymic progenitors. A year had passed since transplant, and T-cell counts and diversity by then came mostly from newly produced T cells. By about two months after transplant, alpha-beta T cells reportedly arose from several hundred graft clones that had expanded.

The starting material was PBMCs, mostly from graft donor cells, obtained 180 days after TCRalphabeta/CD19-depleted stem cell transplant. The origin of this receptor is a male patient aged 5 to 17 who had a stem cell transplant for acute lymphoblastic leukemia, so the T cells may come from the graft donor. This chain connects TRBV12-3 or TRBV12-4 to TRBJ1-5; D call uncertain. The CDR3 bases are TGTGCCAGCAGTTTCGAACTCCCGGAGTTGGACGGCAATCAGCCCCAGCATTTT. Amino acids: CASSFELPELDGNQPQHF.